This is a list of T cell receptor beta chains from one sample in a study of beta chain features in type 1 diabetes. Libraries were prepared by immunoSEQ multiplex PCR; TCRdb keeps only in-frame clonotypes and omits some of them. The profile shows around 600,000 clones, 9.5% to 15% of them singletons. Material: naive CD4+ T cells from blood. All receptors come from a man aged 25 to 40 with type 1 diabetes. Each CDR3 is given with its conserved first and last residue. The size entry is marked missing in some rows and otherwise reads once, few, many or a size class.

>TRBV2|few|TRBJ1-5
CASSGSDSNQPQHF
>TRBV7-9|-|TRBJ1-2
CASSPSLVFDGYTF
>TRBV15|few|TRBJ1-2
CATSRSNYGYTF
>TRBV27|-|TRBJ2-7
CASSLIPGAEQYF
>TRBV13|few|TRBJ2-5
CASSLRRQETQYF
>TRBV7-8|-|TRBJ2-2
CASSSGQSITGELFF
>TRBV6-1|few|TRBJ2-3
CASSEERSRLDTQYF
>TRBV4-3|-|TRBJ2-7
CASSQEGTGGSYEQYF
>TRBV7-2|-|TRBJ1-2
CASSLVGQGPYGYTF
>TRBV28|few|TRBJ1-6
CASSSIPHSYNSPLHF
>TRBV18|-|TRBJ2-5
CASSPRSGPEETQYF
>TRBV18|-|TRBJ1-3
CASSPQETGNTIYF
>TRBV11-2|few|TRBJ2-2
CASSPRRGNTGELFF
>TRBV29-1|few|TRBJ2-7
CSVRATYEQYF
>TRBV14|-|TRBJ1-2
CASSRMVVPNYGYTF
>TRBV2|few|TRBJ1-2
CASRADRDSSGYTF
>TRBV2|-|TRBJ2-4
CASSAALAKNIQYF
>TRBV7-2|-|TRBJ2-5
CASSLRQGGETQYF
>TRBV7-9|-|TRBJ1-1
CASSTGQVLNTEAFF
>TRBV12-5|-|TRBJ1-1
CASVTTGVTPNTEAFF
>TRBV6-5|few|TRBJ2-2
CASSKARGSGELFF
>TRBV5-6|few|TRBJ1-4
CASSLVGNEKLFF
>TRBV9|-|TRBJ2-3
CASSVGQGAAKVTDTQYF
>TRBV9|few|TRBJ2-6
CASSPSLSSGANVLTF
>TRBV30|-|TRBJ2-7
CAWRTPGLYEQYF
>TRBV5-4|-|TRBJ1-1
CASSFSTEGEAFF
>TRBV10-3|few|TRBJ2-3
CAIRASTSTDTQYF
>TRBV6-6|-|TRBJ2-7
CASRPGVLPAYEQYF
>TRBV13|-|TRBJ1-2
CASSSKPQGQGYGYTF
>TRBV18|-|TRBJ2-7
CASSPPRDWYSYEQYF
>TRBV7-2|-|TRBJ2-5
CASSLGLAQETQYF
>TRBV7-9|few|TRBJ1-4
CASSLEGASNEKLFF
>TRBV4-3|few|TRBJ1-2
CASSHPGRGRDGYTF
>TRBV19|-|TRBJ2-5
CASSRGGQETQYF
>TRBV7-3|-|TRBJ2-3
CASTNPWTSAPFTDTQYF
>TRBV19|-|TRBJ1-5
CASSITATDRTQPQHF
>TRBV28|few|TRBJ1-2
CASSTGADYGYTF
>TRBV28|-|TRBJ2-7
CASSRTGGSYEQYF
>TRBV15|-|TRBJ2-7
CATSRGEGLTGSYEQYF
>TRBV6-5|few|TRBJ2-2
CASRIGTGVTGELFF